This T cell receptor (beta chain) was found in a study of T cells expressing NK-cell markers (dated by TCRdb to 2020 to 2022). Regarding the study in general: TCR beta-chain repertoires were profiled in sorted CD3+CD56+NKG2C+, CD3+CD56+NKG2C- and CD3+CD56-NKG2C+ T-cell subsets from several donors. Seven of the eight sequenced donors were HCMV-seropositive and one was HCMV-seronegative. Illumina HiSeq 2000/2500, MiSeq or NextSeq was used to sequence libraries as 2 x 150 bp reads. The study sequenced eight donors, all healthy volunteers chosen at random: three men and five women.

Beyond this particular receptor, the publication reports: Whether the expanded NKG2C-expressing T cell clones were specific for HCMV antigens remained unclear. Those dominant clonotypes were again the most abundant among CD3+CD56-NKG2C+ cells in a handful of donors, at about 25-65%. In more than five donors, the dominant CD3+CD56+NKG2C+ clonotypes were found to rank among the top 10 CD8+ clonotypes and to make up 1.0-7.0% of CD8+ T cells.

CDR1 and CDR2 (MNHNY, SVGAGI) derive from the germline V gene (reference sequence). The CDR3 starts with the cysteine, ends with the phenylalanine, and has 14 residues. The protein alone is recorded here. A commercial ELISA kit detecting HCMV-specific IgG in serum was used to determine HCMV serostatus. Ficoll density gradient centrifugation was used to isolate peripheral blood mononuclear cells from blood. Reads for this sample came from an Illumina HiSeq 2000. 5'RACE template switching, by which a universal primer site and unique molecular identifiers were added, was used to make TCR beta cDNA libraries. Priming for cDNA synthesis came from the TCR beta constant segment, and two successive PCR amplification steps followed. Under the source paper's analysis protocol: MIGEC was used to demultiplex reads and group the reads by UMI, and MiTCR was used to assemble and quantify clonotypes. To exclude erroneous sequences, any TCR cDNA sequence not supported by at least two reads was discarded. The tcR package was used for downstream repertoire analysis, and clonotypes were matched across fractions by CDR3 nucleotide sequence plus V segment. VDJmatch was used to annotate antigen specificity against VDJdb, with one amino acid substitution in CDR3 permitted. Reads reprocessed by TCRdb are summarized as one entry per CDR3 protein sequence, and DNA is absent. TCRdb, rather than the study authors, made the V and J calls. The sample's records list about 150,000 distinct CDR3 sequences. The top ten clones comprise less than 40% of the sample.

A remark on this clonotype: Its specific antigen is unknown.

The V and J segments used are TRBV6-6 and TRBJ1-5. The source material was blood T cells: a sorted CD56 or NKG2C T cell subset, CD4+ or CD8+ T cells, or bulk PBMC T cells (not recorded which). The source of this sequence is a woman aged 45 to 65 in good health. Donor details come from another sample of the same person, matched by shared clones. The CDR3 is CASSYSRSNQPQHF.